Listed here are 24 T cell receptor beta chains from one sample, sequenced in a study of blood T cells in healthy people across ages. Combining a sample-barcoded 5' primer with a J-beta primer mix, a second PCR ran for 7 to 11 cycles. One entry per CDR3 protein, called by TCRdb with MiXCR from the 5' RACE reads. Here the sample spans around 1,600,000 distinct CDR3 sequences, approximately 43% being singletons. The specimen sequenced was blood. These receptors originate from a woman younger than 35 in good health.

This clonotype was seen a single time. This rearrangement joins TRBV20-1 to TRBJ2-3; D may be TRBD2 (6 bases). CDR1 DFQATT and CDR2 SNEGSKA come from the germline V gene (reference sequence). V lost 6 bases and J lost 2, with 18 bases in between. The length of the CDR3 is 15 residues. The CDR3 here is CSARGKGRPTDTQYF. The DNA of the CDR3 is TGCAGTGCCCGGGGGAAGGGGAGGCCCACAGATACGCAGTATTTT.

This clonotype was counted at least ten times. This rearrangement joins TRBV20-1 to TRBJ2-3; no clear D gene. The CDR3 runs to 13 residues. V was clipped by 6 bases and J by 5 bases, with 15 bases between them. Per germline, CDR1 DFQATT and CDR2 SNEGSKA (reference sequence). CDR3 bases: TGCAGTGCAACCAAACCTTGGGGAGATACGCAGTATTTT. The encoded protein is CSATKPWGDTQYF.

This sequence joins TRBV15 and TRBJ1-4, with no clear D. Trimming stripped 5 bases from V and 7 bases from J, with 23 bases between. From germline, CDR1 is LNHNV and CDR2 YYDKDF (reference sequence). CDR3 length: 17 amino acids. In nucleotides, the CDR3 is TGTGCCACCAGCCGTCCTCGCGCCGGGATCAGGAGTGAAAAACTGTTTTTT. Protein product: CATSRPRAGIRSEKLFF.

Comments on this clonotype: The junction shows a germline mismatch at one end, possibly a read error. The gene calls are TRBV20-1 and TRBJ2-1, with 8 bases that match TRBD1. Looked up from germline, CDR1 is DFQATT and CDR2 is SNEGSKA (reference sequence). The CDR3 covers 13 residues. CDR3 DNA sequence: TGCAGTGCTGTCAGGACAGGGACTTTAGGGCAGGTCTTC. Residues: CSAVRTGTLGQVF.

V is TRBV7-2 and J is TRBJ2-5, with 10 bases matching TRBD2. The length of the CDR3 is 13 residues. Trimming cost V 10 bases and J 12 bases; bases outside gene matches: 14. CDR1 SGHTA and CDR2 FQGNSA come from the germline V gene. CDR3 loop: CANRPRTSGAEYF. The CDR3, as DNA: TGTGCCAACAGACCGCGTACTAGCGGGGCTGAGTACTTC.

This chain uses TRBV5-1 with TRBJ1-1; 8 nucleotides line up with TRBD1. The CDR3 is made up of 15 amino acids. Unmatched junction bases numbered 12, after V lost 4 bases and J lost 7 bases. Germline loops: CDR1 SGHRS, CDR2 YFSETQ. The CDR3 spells CASSTAGGSTFEAFF. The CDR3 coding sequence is TGCGCCAGCAGCACAGCAGGGGGCTCGACCTTTGAAGCTTTCTTT.

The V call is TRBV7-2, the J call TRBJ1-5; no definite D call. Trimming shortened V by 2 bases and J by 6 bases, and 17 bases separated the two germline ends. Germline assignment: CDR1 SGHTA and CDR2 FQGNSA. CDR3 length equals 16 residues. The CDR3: CASSLNFGGNPQPQHF. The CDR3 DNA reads TGTGCCAGCAGCTTAAATTTTGGAGGGAACCCTCAGCCCCAGCATTTT.

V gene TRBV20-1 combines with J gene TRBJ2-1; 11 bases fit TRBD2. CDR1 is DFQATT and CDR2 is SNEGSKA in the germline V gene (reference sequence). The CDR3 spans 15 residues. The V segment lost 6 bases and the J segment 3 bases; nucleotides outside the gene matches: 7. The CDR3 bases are TGCAGTGCAGAACTAGCGGGGGCGCGCTACAATGAGCAGTTCTTC. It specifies CSAELAGARYNEQFF.

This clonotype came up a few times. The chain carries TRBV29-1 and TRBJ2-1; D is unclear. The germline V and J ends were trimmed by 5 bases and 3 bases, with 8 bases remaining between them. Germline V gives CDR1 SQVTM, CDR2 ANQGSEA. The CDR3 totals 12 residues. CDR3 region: CSVTPYYNEQFF. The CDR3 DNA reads TGCAGCGTTACTCCCTACTACAATGAGCAGTTCTTC.

The CDR3 DNA sequence: TGTGCCAGCAGCCAAGGTTCTTTGGGGCGTGAGCAGTACTTC. Its protein product is CASSQGSLGREQYF. J is TRBJ2-7 and V is TRBV3-1; D perhaps matches TRBD1 (5 bases). With 1 base removed from V and 7 bases from J, the gap between germline ends came to 14 bases. The germline gives CDR1 LGHDT, CDR2 YNNKEL (reference sequence). This CDR3 has 14 residues.

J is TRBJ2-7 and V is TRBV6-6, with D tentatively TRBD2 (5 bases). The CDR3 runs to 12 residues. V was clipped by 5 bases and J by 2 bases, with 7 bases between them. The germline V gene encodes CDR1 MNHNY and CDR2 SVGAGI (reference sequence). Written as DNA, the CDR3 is TGTGCCAGCAGTACGGAGGCCTACGAGCAGTACTTC. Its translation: CASSTEAYEQYF.

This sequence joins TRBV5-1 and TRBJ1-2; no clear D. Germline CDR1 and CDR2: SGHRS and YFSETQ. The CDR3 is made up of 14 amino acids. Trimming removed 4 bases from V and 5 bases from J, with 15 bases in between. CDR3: CASSVVEARYGYTF. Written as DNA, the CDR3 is TGCGCCAGCAGCGTGGTTGAGGCTCGTTATGGCTACACCTTC.

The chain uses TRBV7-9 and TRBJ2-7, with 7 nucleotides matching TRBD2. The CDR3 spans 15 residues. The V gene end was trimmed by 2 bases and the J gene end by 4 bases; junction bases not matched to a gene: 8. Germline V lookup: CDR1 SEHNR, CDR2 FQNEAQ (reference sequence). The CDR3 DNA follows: TGTGCCAGCAGCTTATTGGCTAGCGGAGATTACGAGCAGTACTTC. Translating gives CASSLLASGDYEQYF.

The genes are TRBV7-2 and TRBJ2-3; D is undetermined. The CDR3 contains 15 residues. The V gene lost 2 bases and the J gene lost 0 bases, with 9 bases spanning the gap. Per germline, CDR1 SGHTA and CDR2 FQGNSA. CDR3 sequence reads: CASSLSYGSTDTQYF. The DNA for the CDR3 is TGTGCCAGCAGCTTAAGTTACGGTAGCACAGATACGCAGTATTTT.

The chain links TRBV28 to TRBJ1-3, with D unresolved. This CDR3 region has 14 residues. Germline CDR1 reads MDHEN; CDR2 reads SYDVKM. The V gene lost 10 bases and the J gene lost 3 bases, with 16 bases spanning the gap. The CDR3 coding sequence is TGTGCCACTCGAGACACGGTAATTGGAAACACCATATATTTT. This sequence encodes CATRDTVIGNTIYF. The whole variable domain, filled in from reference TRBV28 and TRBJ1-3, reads DVKVTQSSRYLVKRTGEKVFLECVQDMDHENMFWYRQDPGLGLRLIYFSYDVKMKEKGDIPEGYSVSREKKERFSLILESASTNQTSMYLCATRDTVIGNTIYFGEGSWLTVV.

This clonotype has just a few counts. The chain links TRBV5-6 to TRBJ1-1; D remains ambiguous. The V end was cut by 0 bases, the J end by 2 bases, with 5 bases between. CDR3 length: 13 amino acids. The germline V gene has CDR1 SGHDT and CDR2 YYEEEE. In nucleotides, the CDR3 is TGTGCCAGCAGCTTGGGATATAACACTGAAGCTTTCTTT. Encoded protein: CASSLGYNTEAFF.

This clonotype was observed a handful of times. DNA of the CDR3: TGTGCCAGCAGGGGCACCGGGACAGGGGGCAATGAGCAGTTCTTC. Protein product: CASRGTGTGGNEQFF. V is TRBV12-3 or TRBV12-4 and J is TRBJ2-1; the match to TRBD1 covers 11 bases. The CDR3 is 15 amino acids. Unmatched junction bases numbered 7, after V lost 6 bases and J lost 6 bases.

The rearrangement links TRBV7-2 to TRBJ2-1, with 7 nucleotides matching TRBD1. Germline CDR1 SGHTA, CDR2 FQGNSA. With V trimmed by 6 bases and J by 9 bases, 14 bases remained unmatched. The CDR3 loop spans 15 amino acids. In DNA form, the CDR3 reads TGTGCCAGCAGGACTAACCTAGGGGGCGTGGGTGAGCAGTTCTTC. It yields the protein CASRTNLGGVGEQFF. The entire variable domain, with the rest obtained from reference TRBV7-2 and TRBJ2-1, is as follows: GAGVSQSPSNKVTEKGKDVELRCDPISGHTALYWYRQSLGQGLEFLIYFQGNSAPDKSGLPSDRFSAERTGGSVSTLTIQRTQQEDSAVYLCASRTNLGGVGEQFFGPGTRLTVL.

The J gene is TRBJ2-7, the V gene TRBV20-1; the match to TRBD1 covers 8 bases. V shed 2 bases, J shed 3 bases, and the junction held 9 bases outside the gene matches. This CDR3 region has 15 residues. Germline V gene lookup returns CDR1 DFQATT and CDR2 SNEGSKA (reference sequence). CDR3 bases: TGCAGTGCTAGAAATGGGCAGGGGGCTTTCTACGAGCAGTACTTC. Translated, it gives CSARNGQGAFYEQYF.

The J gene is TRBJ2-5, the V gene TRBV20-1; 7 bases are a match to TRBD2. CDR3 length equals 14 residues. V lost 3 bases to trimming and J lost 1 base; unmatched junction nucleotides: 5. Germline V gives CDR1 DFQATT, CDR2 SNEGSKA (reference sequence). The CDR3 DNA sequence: TGCAGTGCTAGCCAAAGCGGGATCCAAGAGACCCAGTACTTC. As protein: CSASQSGIQETQYF.

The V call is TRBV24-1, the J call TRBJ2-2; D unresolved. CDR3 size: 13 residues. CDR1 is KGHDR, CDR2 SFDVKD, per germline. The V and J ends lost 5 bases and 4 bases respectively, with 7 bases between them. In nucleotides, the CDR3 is TGTGCCACCAGTGCCCAACCCACCGGGGAGCTGTTTTTT. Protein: CATSAQPTGELFF.

The CDR3 DNA is TGTGCCAGCAGTCCCTTGGGAGGGAGGGAAGGGGCTGGCTACACCTTC. Translated: CASSPLGGREGAGYTF. The chain links TRBV27 to TRBJ1-2; D is possibly TRBD1 (5 bases). CDR1 and CDR2 (germline): MNHEY, SMNVEV (reference sequence). The CDR3 sequence is 16 residues long. V dropped 5 bases and J dropped 7 bases, with 23 bases sitting between them.

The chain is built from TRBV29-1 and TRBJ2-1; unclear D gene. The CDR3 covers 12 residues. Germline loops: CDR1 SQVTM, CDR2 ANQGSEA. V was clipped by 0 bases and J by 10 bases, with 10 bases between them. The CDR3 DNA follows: TGCAGCGTTGAAGATCTCCCGGGCGAGCAGTTCTTC. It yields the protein CSVEDLPGEQFF.

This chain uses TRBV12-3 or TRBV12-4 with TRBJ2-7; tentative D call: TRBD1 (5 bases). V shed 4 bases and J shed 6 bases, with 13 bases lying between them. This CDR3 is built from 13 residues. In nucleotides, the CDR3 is TGTGCCAGCAGTTCCCCAGGGTTGGGCGAGCAGTACTTC. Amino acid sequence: CASSSPGLGEQYF.